The rows below give T cell receptor beta chains drawn from one sample of a study of cytomegalovirus exposure and HLA in healthy donors. Produced via immunoSEQ multiplex PCR; TCRdb's table is partial and in-frame only. The sample has some 100,000 clones, about 75% seen once; the top ten hold approximately 4.8%. The sample taken for sequencing was PBMCs. These receptors originate from a woman aged 18-29 years in good health and CMV-seropositive. CDR3s include the opening cysteine and the closing phenylalanine or tryptophan.

V gene	J gene	CDR3 length	CDR3 protein
TRBV10-3	TRBJ1-1	13	CAISEISDEKAFF
TRBV7-2	TRBJ1-1	18	CASSLEGISRGRVGEAFF
TRBV7-3	TRBJ2-1	15	CASSPLSESYNEQFF
TRBV11-2	TRBJ2-7	15	CASSLDIDYVGEQYF
TRBV7-3	TRBJ2-3	16	CASSAPSGTSTDTQYF
TRBV6-5	TRBJ2-7	15	CASSYSATRSYEQYF
TRBV6-5	TRBJ2-5	14	CASSPGTARGTQYF
TRBV28	TRBJ1-2	14	CASSLYRDRDGYTF
TRBV30	.	13	CAWSGATPYEQYF
TRBV30	TRBJ2-7	14	CAWNRAGLSYEQYF
TRBV27	TRBJ1-1	11	CASRRQSRAFF
TRBV29-1	TRBJ2-7	13	CSVGQGNIYEQYF
TRBV30	TRBJ1-2	13	CAWSKISMEGYTF
TRBV30	TRBJ2-2	15	CAWTTSGRVTGELFF
TRBV4-3	TRBJ2-5	18	CASSQDPPTGGTWETQYF
TRBV6-5	TRBJ2-7	16	CASSYENPSWGYEQYF
TRBV28	TRBJ1-4	14	CASSSPATNEKLFF
TRBV21-1	TRBJ2-7	17	CASSLGGRDGDSYEQYF
TRBV7-8	TRBJ1-4	13	CASSGAGEEKLFF
TRBV6-5	TRBJ2-7	15	CATRTSGSWGYEQYF
TRBV28	TRBJ2-7	13	CASTGQGAYEQYF
TRBV9	TRBJ1-2	13	CASSVTPGGGYTF